The 18 T cell receptor beta chains in this list originate from one sample, sequenced in a study of T cells after yellow fever vaccination. In TCRdb, the 5' RACE reads were re-called with MiXCR into one record per CDR3 protein. The sample records some 320,000 distinct CDR3 sequences, over 8.5% being singletons. This specimen was CD4+ T cells sorted from PBMCs, taken 45 days after the yellow fever booster vaccination. The receptors come from a man between 18 and 35 years old who received the YFV17D yellow fever vaccine.

This clonotype appeared many times. This rearrangement joins TRBV5-1 to TRBJ2-1; D call uncertain. The V gene's germline CDR1 is SGHRS and CDR2 YFSETQ. Trimming stripped 2 bases from V and 9 bases from J, with 9 bases between. CDR3 length: 12 residues. This CDR3 reads CASSLQVGEQFF. CDR3 in DNA: TGCGCCAGCAGCTTACAAGTCGGTGAGCAGTTCTTC.

The table lists this clonotype with many counts. The chain links TRBV5-1 to TRBJ2-1; D might be TRBD2 (5 bases). Germline-derived CDR1 and CDR2 are SGHRS and YFSETQ. The CDR3 consists of 16 residues. Trimming left V 0 bases short and J 7 bases short, with 17 bases between. In DNA form, the CDR3 reads TGCGCCAGCAGCTTGGGGGTACTAGTCAGGCGGAATGAGCAGTTCTTC. This translates into CASSLGVLVRRNEQFF.

This clonotype was counted between two and nine times. The CDR3 sequence: CSVDEWGAGNEQFF. The DNA for the CDR3 is TGCAGCGTTGATGAATGGGGGGCAGGGAATGAGCAGTTCTTC. The chain couples TRBV29-1 to TRBJ2-1; D is perhaps TRBD1 or TRBD2 (6 bases each). Germline CDR1 reads SQVTM; CDR2 reads ANQGSEA. V dropped 3 bases and J dropped 7 bases, with 16 bases sitting between them. The CDR3 is made up of 14 amino acids.

The rearrangement uses TRBV6-5 and TRBJ1-1, with a weak D call TRBD1 (5 bases). The V and J ends lost 2 bases and 7 bases respectively, with 14 bases between them. Germline V gene sequence: CDR1 MNHEY, CDR2 SVGAGI. The CDR3 sequence is 14 residues long. The CDR3 sequence: CASSYELPGHEAFF. CDR3 coding DNA: TGTGCCAGCAGTTACGAGTTGCCAGGACATGAAGCTTTCTTT.

The J gene is TRBJ1-4, the V gene TRBV25-1; tentative D call: TRBD1 (6 bases). CDR1 is MGHDK, CDR2 SYGVNS, per germline. V was trimmed by 4 bases and J by 5 bases, leaving 8 bases between them. The CDR3 has 13 amino acids. The CDR3 region is CASSGQANEKLFF. CDR3 nucleotide sequence: TGTGCCAGCAGTGGACAGGCAAATGAAAAACTGTTTTTT. The full variable domain, its missing parts supplied by reference TRBV25-1 and TRBJ1-4, is EADIYQTPRYLVIGTGKKITLECSQTMGHDKMYWYQQDPGMELHLIHYSYGVNSTEKGDLSSESTVSRIRTEHFPLTLESARPSHTSQYLCASSGQANEKLFFGSGTQLSVL.

This clonotype occurred a few times. The chain combines TRBV9 with TRBJ1-1; a weak D match, TRBD1 (6 bases). The ends were cut back, 4 bases at V and 5 bases at J, with 18 bases in the middle. The CDR3 consists of 15 residues. Germline values: CDR1 SGDLS, CDR2 YYNGEE. The CDR3 DNA reads as TGTGCCAGCAGCACAAGAAGCCACAGGGTTACTGAAGCTTTCTTT. Translated: CASSTRSHRVTEAFF.

The chain links TRBV28 to TRBJ1-1; D remains ambiguous. CDR1 and CDR2 from the germline V gene are MDHEN and SYDVKM. The V and J ends lost 7 bases and 5 bases respectively, with 14 bases between them. CDR3 length equals 13 residues. The DNA of the CDR3 is TGTGCCAGCACCTCGGAGGTGGGGACTGAAGCTTTCTTT. It translates to CASTSEVGTEAFF.

This clonotype was detected once. The chain links TRBV7-8 to TRBJ2-3, with D possibly called TRBD1 or TRBD2 (5 bases each). CDR1 and CDR2 (germline): SGHVS, FQNEAQ. The CDR3 loop spans 16 amino acids. V was pared by 2 bases and J by 10 bases, with 22 bases between. CDR3 nucleotide sequence: TGTGCCAGCAGCTTATTGGGGGTGGCCGCACATTGGGCGCAGTATTTT. Residues: CASSLLGVAAHWAQYF.

This clonotype was detected a few times. The chain is built from TRBV4-3 and TRBJ2-3, with 10 bases lining up with TRBD2. The length of the CDR3 is 16 residues. Germline CDR1 is LGHNA and CDR2 is YSLEER. V lost 3 bases to trimming and J lost 5 bases; unmatched junction nucleotides: 8. The CDR3 protein is CASSQFSGGRGDTQYF. As DNA, the CDR3 is TGCGCCAGCAGCCAGTTTAGCGGGGGGCGTGGAGATACGCAGTATTTT.

The chain employs TRBV6-5 and TRBJ2-3; weak D call: TRBD2 (6 bases). From germline, CDR1 is MNHEY and CDR2 SVGAGI. The CDR3 is 17 residues long. V dropped 2 bases and J dropped 0 bases, with 15 bases sitting between them. As DNA, the CDR3 is TGTGCCAGCAGTTACGGAGCGGGCTACCAAAGCACAGATACGCAGTATTTT. Translation: CASSYGAGYQSTDTQYF.

This clonotype was recorded a few times. The chain links TRBV4-3 to TRBJ1-2, with 10 bases lining up with TRBD1. The length of the CDR3 is 16 residues. The V gene's germline CDR1 is LGHNA and CDR2 YSLEER. With 4 bases clipped from V and 2 bases from J, the junction kept 7 bases outside the gene matches. In DNA, the CDR3 is TGCGCCAGCAGCCTTAGGCCGGGACAGGGGAACTATGGCTACACCTTC. As protein: CASSLRPGQGNYGYTF.

This clonotype was observed a handful of times. V gene TRBV5-4 combines with J gene TRBJ2-3, with TRBD1 as a possible D gene (6 bases). Trimming pared 5 bases from V and 2 bases from J, leaving 18 bases between. The CDR3 length is 16 residues. Looked up from germline, CDR1 is SGHNT and CDR2 is YYREEE (reference sequence). The CDR3 loop is CASRVGTQGLTDTQYF. The CDR3 coding sequence is TGTGCCAGCAGGGTAGGGACACAGGGTCTCACAGATACGCAGTATTTT.

In this sample, this clonotype turned up a few times. The CDR3 here is CASSLVPGQHTDTQYF. The DNA of the CDR3 is TGTGCCAGCAGCTTAGTGCCGGGACAGCACACAGATACGCAGTATTTT. The J gene is TRBJ2-3, the V gene TRBV7-9; 7 bases line up with TRBD1. Germline assignment: CDR1 SEHNR and CDR2 FQNEAQ (reference sequence). V gave up 1 base and J gave up 2 bases; unmatched junction bases: 6. CDR3 size: 16 residues.

This chain uses TRBV7-9 with TRBJ2-7; D is undetermined. Germline V CDR1 and CDR2: SEHNR, FQNEAQ (reference sequence). The V end was cut by 5 bases, the J end by 3 bases, with 11 bases between. The CDR3 spans 13 residues. CDR3 nucleotide sequence: TGTGCCAGCAGCCCAGACGTGAGCTACGAGCAGTACGTC. This codes for CASSPDVSYEQYV.

This clonotype has more than one count but fewer than ten. The chain couples TRBV6-2 or TRBV6-3 to TRBJ2-7, with 8 nucleotides matching TRBD2. The CDR3 is 13 amino acids. The V and J ends lost 5 bases and 6 bases, in that order; junction bases with no gene match: 6. Germline CDR1 reads MNHEY; CDR2 reads SVGEGT. CDR3 sequence (DNA): TGTGCCAGCAGTGCCCGGACTAGCTTCGAGCAGTACGTC. Amino acid sequence: CASSARTSFEQYV.

This clonotype has more than one count but fewer than ten. The CDR3 DNA follows: TGTGCCAGCAGTTACTCGAAGCCCAGCGGCGTGGGAACCAAAAACATTCAGTACTTC. Translating it yields CASSYSKPSGVGTKNIQYF. V gene TRBV6-5 combines with J gene TRBJ2-4, with a tentative D call TRBD2 (5 bases). Germline loops: CDR1 MNHEY, CDR2 SVGAGI. The CDR3 is 19 amino acids. Between the trimmed V and J ends, which lost 0 bases and 2 bases, there was a span of 20 bases.

V usage is TRBV4-3 and J usage is TRBJ1-1, with D unclear. V dropped 3 bases and J dropped 5 bases, with 13 bases sitting between them. The CDR3 spans 14 residues. In germline, CDR1 is LGHNA, CDR2 YSLEER. CDR3 protein: CASSQDVEKTEAFF. The CDR3 nucleotides read TGCGCCAGCAGCCAGGACGTGGAGAAGACTGAAGCTTTCTTT.

This clonotype has just a few counts. The chain couples TRBV3-1 to TRBJ1-4; TRBD1 agrees at 8 bases. V was clipped by 4 bases and J by 5 bases; unmatched bases: 9. The germline gives CDR1 LGHDT, CDR2 YNNKEL (reference sequence). This CDR3 contains 16 residues. The CDR3, as DNA: TGTGCCAGCAGCCCCCGGTGGACAGGGCCAAATGAAAAACTGTTTTTT. Translated, it gives CASSPRWTGPNEKLFF.